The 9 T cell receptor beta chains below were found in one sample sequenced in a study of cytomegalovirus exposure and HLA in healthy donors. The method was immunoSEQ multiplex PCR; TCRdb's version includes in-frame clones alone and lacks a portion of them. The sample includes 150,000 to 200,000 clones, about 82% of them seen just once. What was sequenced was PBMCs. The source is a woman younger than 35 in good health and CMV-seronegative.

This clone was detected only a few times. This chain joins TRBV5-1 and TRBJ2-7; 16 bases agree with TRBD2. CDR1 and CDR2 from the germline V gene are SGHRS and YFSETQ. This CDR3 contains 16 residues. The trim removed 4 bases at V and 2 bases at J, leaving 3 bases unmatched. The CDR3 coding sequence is TGCGCCAGCAGCCAGGGACTAGCGGGAGGGCCCTACGAGCAGTACTTC. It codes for CASSQGLAGGPYEQYF. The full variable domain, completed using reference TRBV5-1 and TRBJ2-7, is KAGVTQTPRYLIKTRGQQVTLSCSPISGHRSVSWYQQTPGQGLQFLFEYFSETQRNKGNFPGRFSGRQFSNSRSEMNVSTLELGDSALYLCASSQGLAGGPYEQYFGPGTRLTVT.

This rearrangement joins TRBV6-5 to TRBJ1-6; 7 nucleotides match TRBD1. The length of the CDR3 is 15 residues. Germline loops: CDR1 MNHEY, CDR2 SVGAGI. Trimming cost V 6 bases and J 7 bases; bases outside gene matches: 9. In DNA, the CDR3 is TGTGCCAGCAGCAGTGGACAGGTCCAAAATTCACCCCTCCACTTT. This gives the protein CASSSGQVQNSPLHF.

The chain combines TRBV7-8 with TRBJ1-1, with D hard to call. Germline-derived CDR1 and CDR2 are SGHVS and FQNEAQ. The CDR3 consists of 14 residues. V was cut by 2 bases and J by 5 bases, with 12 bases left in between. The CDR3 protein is CASSLFTGSTEAFF. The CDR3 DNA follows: TGTGCCAGCAGCTTATTCACGGGTTCAACTGAAGCTTTCTTT.

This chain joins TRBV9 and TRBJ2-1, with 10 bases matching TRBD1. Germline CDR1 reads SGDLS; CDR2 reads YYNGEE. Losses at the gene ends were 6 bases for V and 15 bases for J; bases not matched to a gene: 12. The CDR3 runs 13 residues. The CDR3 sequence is CASNVDRQGALFF. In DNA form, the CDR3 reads TGTGCCAGCAACGTCGATCGACAGGGGGCTTTGTTCTTC.

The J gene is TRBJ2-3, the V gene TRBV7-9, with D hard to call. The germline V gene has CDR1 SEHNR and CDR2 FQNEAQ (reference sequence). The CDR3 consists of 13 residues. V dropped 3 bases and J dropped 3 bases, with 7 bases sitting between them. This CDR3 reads CASSFGGTDTQYF. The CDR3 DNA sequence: TGTGCCAGCAGCTTTGGCGGAACAGATACGCAGTATTTT.

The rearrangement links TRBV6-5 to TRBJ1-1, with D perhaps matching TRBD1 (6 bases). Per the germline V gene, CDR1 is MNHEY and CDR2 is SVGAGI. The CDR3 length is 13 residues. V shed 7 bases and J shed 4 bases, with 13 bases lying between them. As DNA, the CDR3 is TGTGCCAGCACCAGACAGGTGGGCACTGAAGCTTTCTTT. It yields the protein CASTRQVGTEAFF.

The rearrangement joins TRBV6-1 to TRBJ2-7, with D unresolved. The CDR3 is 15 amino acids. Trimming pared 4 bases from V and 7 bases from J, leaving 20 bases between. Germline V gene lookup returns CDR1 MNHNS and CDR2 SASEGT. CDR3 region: CASSGSAEGSWEQYF. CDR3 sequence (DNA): TGTGCCAGCAGTGGTTCGGCGGAAGGATCGTGGGAGCAGTACTTC.

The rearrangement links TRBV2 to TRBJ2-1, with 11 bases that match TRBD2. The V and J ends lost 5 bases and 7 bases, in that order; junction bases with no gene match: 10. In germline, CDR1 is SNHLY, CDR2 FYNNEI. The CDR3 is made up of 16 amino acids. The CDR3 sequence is CASSPKLAGASNEQFF. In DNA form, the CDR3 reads TGTGCCAGCAGTCCCAAACTAGCGGGAGCCTCTAATGAGCAGTTCTTC.

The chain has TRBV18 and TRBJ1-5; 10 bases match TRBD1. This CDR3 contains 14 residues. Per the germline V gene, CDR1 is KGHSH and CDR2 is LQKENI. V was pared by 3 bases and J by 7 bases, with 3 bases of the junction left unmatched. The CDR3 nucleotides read TGTGCCAGCTCACCGACAGGGGGCGGACAGCCCCAGCATTTT. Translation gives CASSPTGGGQPQHF.